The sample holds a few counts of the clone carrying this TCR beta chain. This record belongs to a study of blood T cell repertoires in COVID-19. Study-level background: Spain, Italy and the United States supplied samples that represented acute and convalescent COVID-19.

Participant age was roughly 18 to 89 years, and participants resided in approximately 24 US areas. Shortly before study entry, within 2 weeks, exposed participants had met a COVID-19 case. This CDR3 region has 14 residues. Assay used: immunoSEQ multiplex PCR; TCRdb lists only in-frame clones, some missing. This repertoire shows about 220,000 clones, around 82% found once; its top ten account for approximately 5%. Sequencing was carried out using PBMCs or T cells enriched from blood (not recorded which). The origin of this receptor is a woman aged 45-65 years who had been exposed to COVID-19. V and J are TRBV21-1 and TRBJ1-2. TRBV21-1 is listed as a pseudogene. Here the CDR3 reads CASSKGESDYGYTF. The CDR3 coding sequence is TGTGCCAGCAGCAAAGGCGAGTCTGACTATGGCTACACCTTC.